The 8 T cell receptor beta chains below all came from one sample that was sequenced in a study of beta chain features in type 1 diabetes. The sequenced template was cDNA made from the entire isolated RNA. The data were produced by immunoSEQ multiplex PCR, yet TCRdb's version contains in-frame clones alone and is incomplete. The data contain approximately 330,000 clones, 11% of them singletons. Material: naive CD4+ T cells from blood. These receptor sequences come from a woman in her 30s in good health.

The table lists this clone with a few counts. This rearrangement joins TRBV29-1 to TRBJ1-4; unclear D gene. The CDR3 runs to 12 residues. Deletions cut 4 bases from V and 7 bases from J, with 10 bases between. Germline assignment: CDR1 SQVTM and CDR2 ANQGSEA. For the CDR3, the DNA is TGCAGCGTTGTAGCACCGGGTGAAAAACTGTTTTTT. Encoded protein: CSVVAPGEKLFF.

The chain combines TRBV5-4 with TRBJ2-5; D is unclear. The CDR3 spans 14 residues. V was clipped by 1 base and J by 5 bases, with 12 bases between them. The germline CDR1 and CDR2 sequences are SGHNT and YYREEE (reference sequence). CDR3 in DNA: TGTGCCAGCAGCTTGCGGTCAATCGGGGAGACCCAGTACTTC. It is translated as CASSLRSIGETQYF.

V usage is TRBV5-1 and J usage is TRBJ2-7; 7 bases are a match to TRBD2. After removal of 2 bases from V and 2 bases from J, the junction contained 13 bases not matched to a gene. Germline lookup yields CDR1 SGHRS and CDR2 YFSETQ. The CDR3 covers 17 residues. This chain's CDR3 is CASSLAQAGDFTYEQYF. In DNA, the CDR3 is TGCGCCAGCAGCTTAGCCCAGGCGGGGGATTTTACCTACGAGCAGTACTTC.

The rearrangement joins TRBV2 to TRBJ2-7, with D possibly matching TRBD1 (6 bases). The CDR3 spans 14 residues. V lost 7 bases, J lost 5 bases, and 18 bases lay in between. From germline, CDR1 is SNHLY and CDR2 FYNNEI. The CDR3 DNA reads TGTGCCAGCACCCGCCGGGACAAGTTTAACGAGCAGTACTTC. Its translation is CASTRRDKFNEQYF.

The CDR3 region has the DNA TGTGCCAGCAGCTTAGTAGACGAGCAGTACTTC. This gives the protein CASSLVDEQYF. The V and J genes are TRBV11-2 and TRBJ2-7; D is ambiguous. V shed 1 base and J shed 5 bases, with 3 bases lying between them. The CDR3 totals 11 residues. Germline V lookup: CDR1 SGHAT, CDR2 FQNNGV.

This clone was observed a handful of times. The CDR3 DNA reads TGTGCCAGCTCACCATTGGGACAGGAGTCCTACGAGCAGTACTTC. Amino acids: CASSPLGQESYEQYF. The genes are TRBV18 and TRBJ2-7; 8 bases are a match to TRBD1. V dropped 2 bases and J dropped 1; count of bases not matched to a gene: 4. Germline CDR1 and CDR2: KGHSH and LQKENI. CDR3 length equals 15 residues.

V is TRBV5-6 and J is TRBJ2-1, with 12 positions matching TRBD2. Germline CDR1 reads SGHDT; CDR2 reads YYEEEE. The CDR3 sequence is 17 residues long. The ends lost 0 bases at V and 4 bases at J; junction bases unmatched: 5. The CDR3, as DNA: TGTGCCAGCAGCTTGGAACTAGCGGGAGGTACTTACAATGAGCAGTTCTTC. Its protein is CASSLELAGGTYNEQFF.

The genes are TRBV7-9 and TRBJ2-7; D is possibly TRBD1 (5 bases). Germline-derived CDR1 and CDR2 are SEHNR and FQNEAQ (reference sequence). The CDR3 runs 12 residues. The ends were cut back, 5 bases at V and 7 bases at J, with 12 bases in the middle. The CDR3 DNA follows: TGTGCCAGCAGCCCAGGGTTAGAGGAGCAGTACTTC. Translating it yields CASSPGLEEQYF.